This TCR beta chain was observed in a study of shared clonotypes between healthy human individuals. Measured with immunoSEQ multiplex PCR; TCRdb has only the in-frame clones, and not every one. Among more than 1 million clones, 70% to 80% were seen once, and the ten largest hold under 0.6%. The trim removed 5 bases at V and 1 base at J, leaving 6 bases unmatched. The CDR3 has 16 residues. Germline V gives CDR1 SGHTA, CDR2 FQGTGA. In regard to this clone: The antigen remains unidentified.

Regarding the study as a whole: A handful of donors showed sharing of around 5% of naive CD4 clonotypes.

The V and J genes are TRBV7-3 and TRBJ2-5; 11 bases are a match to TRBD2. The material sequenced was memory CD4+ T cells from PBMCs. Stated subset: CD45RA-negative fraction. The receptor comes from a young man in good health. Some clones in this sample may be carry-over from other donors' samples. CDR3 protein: CASSISGTSGQETQYF. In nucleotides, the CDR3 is TGTGCCAGCAGCATTTCCGGGACTAGCGGCCAAGAGACCCAGTACTTC.